A single sample gave rise to the 7 T cell receptor beta chains below, sequenced in a study of T cell repertoires in cytomegalovirus infection. Each CDR3 protein is one row after TCRdb ran MiXCR on the reads. The sample lists approximately 990,000 distinct CDR3 sequences; roughly 30% were seen once. Antigen specificity for these receptors is unknown. Sequences were derived from cultured CD8+ T cells from PBMCs, sampled from culture after CMV antigen stimulation. Receptors originate from a human donor in good health (CMV status not recorded). Some clones in this sample may be carry-over from other donors' samples.

V is TRBV10-3 and J is TRBJ2-5, with D possibly matching TRBD1 (6 bases). CDR3 size: 15 residues. Trimming stripped 10 bases from V and 2 bases from J, with 20 bases between. Germline V gene lookup returns CDR1 ENHRY and CDR2 SYGVKD. In DNA, the CDR3 is TGTGCCACCGCCGGCGGTCCGGGACAACAAGAGACCCAGTACTTC. Translated, it gives CATAGGPGQQETQYF.

J is TRBJ2-7 and V is TRBV12-3 or TRBV12-4, with a tentative D call TRBD1 (5 bases). V was cut by 4 bases and J by 0 bases, with 13 bases left in between. This CDR3 is 15 amino acids long. The CDR3 loop is CASSSLTAHSYEQYF. CDR3 DNA: TGTGCCAGCAGTTCCCTGACAGCCCACTCCTACGAGCAGTACTTC.

The rearrangement uses TRBV10-2 and TRBJ2-7; a possible D gene is TRBD2 (5 bases). The CDR3 sequence is 10 residues long. Germline V CDR1 and CDR2: WSHSY, SAAADI. V lost 11 bases and J 2 bases, leaving 7 bases between the germline ends. CDR3 region: CAAGPYEQYF. The CDR3 DNA reads TGCGCCGCGGGCCCCTACGAGCAGTACTTC.

V gene TRBV29-1 combines with J gene TRBJ1-1; D possibly corresponds to TRBD1 (6 bases). The germline CDR1 and CDR2 sequences are SQVTM and ANQGSEA. This CDR3 comprises 12 residues. Trimming took 0 bases from V and 6 from J, leaving 8 bases between them. Written as DNA, the CDR3 is TGCAGCGTTGAAGAAGGGGGGCCTGAAGCTTTCTTT. Amino acids: CSVEEGGPEAFF. Full variable domain (rest looked up from reference TRBV29-1 and TRBJ1-1): SAVISQKPSRDICQRGTSLTIQCQVDSQVTMMFWYRQQPGQSLTLIATANQGSEATYESGFVIDKFPISRPNLTFSTLTVSNMSPEDSSIYLCSVEEGGPEAFFGQGTRLTVV.

This sequence joins TRBV27 and TRBJ1-2, with 7 positions matching TRBD1. This CDR3 is 15 amino acids long. Trimming removed 2 bases from V and 4 bases from J; junction bases left unmatched: 7. CDR1 is MNHEY and CDR2 is SMNVEV in the germline V gene (reference sequence). In nucleotides, the CDR3 is TGTGCCAGCAGTTTAAATAGGGGGCCCATCTATGGCTACACCTTC. Protein sequence: CASSLNRGPIYGYTF.

The chain couples TRBV2 to TRBJ2-5; 12 bases map to TRBD2. The CDR3 totals 17 residues. Germline trimming cut 6 bases from V and 0 bases from J; bases unmatched to any gene: 8. The V gene's germline CDR1 is SNHLY and CDR2 FYNNEI. The CDR3 region is CASRELAGGTYQETQYF. The CDR3 bases are TGTGCCAGCAGGGAACTAGCGGGGGGAACGTACCAAGAGACCCAGTACTTC. Filled out from reference TRBV2 and TRBJ2-5, the complete variable domain reads EPEVTQTPSHQVTQMGQEVILRCVPISNHLYFYWYRQILGQKVEFLVSFYNNEISEKSEIFDDQFSVERPDGSNFTLKIRSTKLEDSAMYFCASRELAGGTYQETQYFGPGTRLLVL.

DNA of the CDR3: TGTGCCAGCAGTTACCCCCCGTTTGGTACGCAAGAGACCCAGTACTTC. It yields the protein CASSYPPFGTQETQYF. The rearrangement links TRBV6-5 to TRBJ2-5; no firm D call. The CDR3 extends over 16 amino acids. Looked up from germline, CDR1 is MNHEY and CDR2 is SVGAGI. V was cut by 2 bases and J by 2 bases, with 15 bases left in between.